The present TCR beta chain was sequenced within a study of post-analysis software for immune sequencing data. Overall study findings and caveats: The study found TRBV5-6, TRBV5-1 and TRBV20-1 among a few TRBV segments more frequent in patients than controls. Co-batched samples clustered tightly together by F measure.

Germline CDR1 is SEHNR and CDR2 is FQNEAQ (reference sequence). The CDR3 is 10 amino acids. V lost 5 bases to trimming and J lost 6 bases, with 4 bases between them. This clonotype was recorded a few times. Its specificity is not known. Unique molecular identifiers were built into the TCR beta cDNA libraries. MiXCR was run by TCRdb on the PCR reads, yielding one entry per CDR3 protein. The table shows 150,000 to 200,000 distinct CDR3 sequences, with 30% occurring only once. The chain joins TRBV7-9 to TRBJ1-1; D remains ambiguous. This sequence originates from a girl under 18 with multiple sclerosis. Sequencing was performed on blood. CDR3 nucleotides: TGTGCCAGCAGCATTTCTGAAGCTTTCTTT. Its protein is CASSISEAFF.